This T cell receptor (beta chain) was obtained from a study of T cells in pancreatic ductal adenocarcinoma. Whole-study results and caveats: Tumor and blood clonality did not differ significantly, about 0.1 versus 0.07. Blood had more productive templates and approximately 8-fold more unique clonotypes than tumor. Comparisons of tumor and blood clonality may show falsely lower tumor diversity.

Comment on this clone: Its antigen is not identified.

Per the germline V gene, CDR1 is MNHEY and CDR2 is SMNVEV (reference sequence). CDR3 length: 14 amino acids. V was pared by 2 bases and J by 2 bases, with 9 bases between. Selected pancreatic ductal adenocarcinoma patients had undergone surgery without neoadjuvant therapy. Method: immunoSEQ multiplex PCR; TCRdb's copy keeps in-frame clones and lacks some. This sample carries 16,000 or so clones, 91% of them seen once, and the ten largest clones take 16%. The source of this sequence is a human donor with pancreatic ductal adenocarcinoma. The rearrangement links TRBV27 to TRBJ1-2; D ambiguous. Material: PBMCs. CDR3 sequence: CASSLNAQNYGYTF. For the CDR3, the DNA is TGTGCCAGCAGTTTAAATGCACAGAACTATGGCTACACCTTC.